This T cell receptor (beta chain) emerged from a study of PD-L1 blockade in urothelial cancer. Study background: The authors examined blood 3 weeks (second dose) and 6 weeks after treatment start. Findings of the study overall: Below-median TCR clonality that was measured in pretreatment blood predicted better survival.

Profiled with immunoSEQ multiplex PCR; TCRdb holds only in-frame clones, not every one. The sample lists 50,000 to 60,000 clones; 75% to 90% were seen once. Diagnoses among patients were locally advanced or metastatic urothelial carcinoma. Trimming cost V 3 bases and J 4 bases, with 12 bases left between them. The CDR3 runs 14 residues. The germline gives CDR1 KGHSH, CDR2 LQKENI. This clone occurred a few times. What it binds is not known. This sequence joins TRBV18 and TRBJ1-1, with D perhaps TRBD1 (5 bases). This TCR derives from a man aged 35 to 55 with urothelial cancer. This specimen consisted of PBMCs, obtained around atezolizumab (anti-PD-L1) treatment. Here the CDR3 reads CASSPTGGGTEAFF. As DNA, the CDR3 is TGTGCCAGCTCACCCACAGGTGGCGGCACTGAAGCTTTCTTT.